A single sample is the source of the 22 T cell receptor beta chains below, sequenced in a study of response to subunit inactivated influenza vaccine (dated by TCRdb to the late 2010s). Receptors were amplified or captured by RT-PCR. The listed sequencing device is Illumina HiSeq 2500. TCRdb passed the public sequencing reads through fastp at Q25 and MiXCR, retaining productive beta sequences. CDR3 protein sequences are deduplicated, and each keeps its most common genes and DNA. The table for this sample lists just under 550,000 distinct CDR3 sequences; 20% to 25% of them were counted only once. 2.5% to 3% of the sample is in the top ten clones. The same sample was also studied in work on T cells expressing NK-cell markers. That second publication adds: TCR beta cDNA libraries were made by 5'RACE template switching that added a universal primer site and unique molecular identifiers.

The source material was CD4+ T cells sorted from PBMCs, sampled 12 days after vaccination. The origin of the receptors is a man aged 45 to 65 who received an inactivated influenza vaccine. Donor details come from another sample of the same person, matched by shared clones.

The rearrangement uses TRBV7-6 and TRBJ2-1, with D possibly matching TRBD2 (6 bases). The germline gives CDR1 SGHVS, CDR2 FNYEAQ. V lost 5 bases and J lost 0, with 14 bases in between. This CDR3 has 16 amino acids. CDR3: CASSRVAGSSYNEQFF. The CDR3 DNA is TGTGCCAGCAGCCGGGTGGCGGGAAGCTCCTACAATGAGCAGTTCTTC. The full variable domain, its missing parts supplied by reference TRBV7-6 and TRBJ2-1, is GAGVSQSPRYKVTKRGQDVALRCDPISGHVSLYWYRQALGQGPEFLTYFNYEAQQDKSGLPNDRFSAERPEGSISTLTIQRTEQRDSAMYRCASSRVAGSSYNEQFFGPGTRLTVL.

The V gene is TRBV4-1, the J gene TRBJ2-3; D is possibly TRBD1 or TRBD2 (6 bases each). Germline V CDR1 and CDR2: MGHRA, YSYEKL. The CDR3 runs 16 residues. V was trimmed by 0 bases and J by 5 bases, leaving 15 bases between them. CDR3 sequence reads: CASSQDLGGRGDTQYF. In DNA, the CDR3 is TGCGCCAGCAGCCAAGATCTGGGGGGCCGGGGAGATACGCAGTATTTT.

The V gene is TRBV7-2, the J gene TRBJ2-5; no reliable D call. The CDR3 has 11 residues. Trimming pared 1 base from V and 10 bases from J, leaving 7 bases between. CDR1 and CDR2 (germline): SGHTA, FQGNSA. The CDR3 region is CASSLGDLQYF. CDR3 nucleotide sequence: TGTGCCAGCAGCTTAGGAGATCTCCAGTACTTC.

The chain combines TRBV20-1 with TRBJ2-1; 9 nucleotides align to TRBD2. The trim removed 3 bases at V and 7 bases at J, leaving 7 bases unmatched. This CDR3 has 14 amino acids. Per the germline V gene, CDR1 is DFQATT and CDR2 is SNEGSKA (reference sequence). The CDR3 nucleotides are TGCAGTGCTAGTGGTAGCGGGAGTCTTAATGAGCAGTTCTTC. This encodes CSASGSGSLNEQFF.

This clonotype was seen only a few times. The chain joins TRBV15 to TRBJ2-5, with 13 bases lining up with TRBD2. J lost 4 bases, V lost 4 bases, and 6 bases had no gene match. CDR1 and CDR2 from the germline V gene are LNHNV and YYDKDF (reference sequence). The CDR3 is 16 residues long. CDR3 sequence (DNA): TGTGCCACCAGCACCGGACTAGCGGGAGTTGTAGAGACCCAGTACTTC. This codes for CATSTGLAGVVETQYF.

This chain joins TRBV27 and TRBJ2-1; TRBD2 agrees at 16 bases. V gave up 1 base and J gave up 7 bases; unmatched junction bases: 1. CDR1 and CDR2 from the germline V gene are MNHEY and SMNVEV (reference sequence). The CDR3 extends over 16 amino acids. For the CDR3, the DNA is TGTGCCAGCAGTTTATTGGGACTAGCGGGAGGGAATGAGCAGTTCTTC. Its protein is CASSLLGLAGGNEQFF.

In DNA, the CDR3 is TGCAGTGCCCGGGGACTAGCGGGAGAGTACGAGCAGTACTTC. Translated: CSARGLAGEYEQYF. This chain connects TRBV20-1 to TRBJ2-7, with 14 bases that match TRBD2. V trimming: 6 bases; J trimming: 4 bases; junction bases outside the gene matches: 5. CDR3 size: 14 residues. The germline gives CDR1 DFQATT, CDR2 SNEGSKA (reference sequence).

V gene TRBV10-3 combines with J gene TRBJ1-1; the D gene is possibly TRBD1 (5 bases). This CDR3 spans 15 amino acids. Germline assignment: CDR1 ENHRY and CDR2 SYGVKD. V lost 4 bases, J lost 1 base, and 13 bases lay in between. The DNA of the CDR3 is TGTGCCATCAGTGGGAGACAGCCGGGGAACACTGAAGCTTTCTTT. Translation: CAISGRQPGNTEAFF.

This clonotype was seen more than once but under ten times. The chain uses TRBV3-1 and TRBJ2-1, with TRBD1 matching over 9 bases. The V gene end was trimmed by 6 bases and the J gene end by 3 bases; junction bases not matched to a gene: 6. The CDR3 is 15 residues long. Germline CDR1 LGHDT, CDR2 YNNKEL (reference sequence). In DNA form, the CDR3 reads TGTGCCAGCAGTCGACAGGGGGGTTTCTACAATGAGCAGTTCTTC. Translating it yields CASSRQGGFYNEQFF.

This clonotype showed up many times. The chain uses TRBV5-1 and TRBJ1-3; D is undetermined. Germline CDR1 SGHRS, CDR2 YFSETQ. The CDR3 sequence is 17 residues long. The ends were cut back, 2 bases at V and 2 bases at J, with 17 bases in the middle. CDR3 DNA sequence: TGCGCCAGCAGCTTAAGACAAACAGCTACACCTGGAAACACCATATATTTT. Translating gives CASSLRQTATPGNTIYF.

In its sample, this clonotype was seen once. This rearrangement joins TRBV29-1 to TRBJ1-2, with 8 bases that match TRBD1. The CDR3 consists of 18 residues. V lost 4 bases and J lost 2; bases outside the gene matches: 18. Germline-derived CDR1 and CDR2 are SQVTM and ANQGSEA. This chain's CDR3 is CSVVGPISGQGRNYGYTF. CDR3 nucleotides: TGCAGCGTTGTGGGACCCATAAGTGGACAGGGAAGAAACTATGGCTACACCTTC.

This clonotype was observed a handful of times. The genes are TRBV18 and TRBJ1-2, with 7 bases fitting TRBD1. Germline V CDR1 and CDR2: KGHSH, LQKENI. V lost 1 base, J lost 6 bases, and 2 bases stayed unmatched. The CDR3 spans 13 residues. CDR3 sequence reads: CASSPLTGDGYTF. CDR3 nucleotide sequence: TGTGCCAGCTCACCACTTACAGGGGATGGCTACACCTTC. Supplemented by reference TRBV18 and TRBJ1-2, the full variable domain reads NAGVMQNPRHLVRRRGQEARLRCSPMKGHSHVYWYRQLPEEGLKFMVYLQKENIIDESGMPKERFSAEFPKEGPSILRIQQVVRGDSAAYFCASSPLTGDGYTFGSGTRLTVV.

This clonotype was counted a few times. The chain uses TRBV7-2 and TRBJ2-5; D remains ambiguous. V was pared by 2 bases and J by 5 bases, with 12 bases between. CDR1 is SGHTA, CDR2 FQGNSA, per germline. This CDR3 is 14 amino acids long. CDR3: CASSLRVAGETQYF. CDR3 bases: TGTGCCAGCAGCTTACGGGTAGCAGGCGAGACCCAGTACTTC.

The chain is built from TRBV5-4 and TRBJ1-2; D not certain. Deletions cut 3 bases from V and 4 bases from J, with 4 bases between. Germline CDR1 SGHNT, CDR2 YYREEE (reference sequence). The CDR3 totals 11 residues. For the CDR3, the DNA is TGTGCCAGCAGCTCGACCTATGGCTACACCTTC. Amino acid sequence: CASSSTYGYTF.

On this clonotype itself: Mismatch with germline at one junction end may stem from a read error. The rearrangement links TRBV3-1 to TRBJ2-6, with a possible D match to TRBD1 (5 bases). Germline loops: CDR1 LGHDT, CDR2 YNNKEL (reference sequence). This CDR3 spans 16 amino acids. The CDR3 nucleotides are TGTGCCAGCAGCCAGGGGCCACTCTCTGGGGCCAACGCCCTGACTTTC. This translates into CASSQGPLSGANALTF.

The table lists this clonotype with a few counts. V usage is TRBV7-6 and J usage is TRBJ2-7; 10 bases align to TRBD1. The CDR3 is made up of 15 amino acids. Trimming removed 5 bases from V and 3 bases from J; junction bases left unmatched: 7. The germline V gene encodes CDR1 SGHVS and CDR2 FNYEAQ. The CDR3 region is CASSQRTGGVYEQYF. DNA of the CDR3: TGTGCCAGCAGCCAACGGACAGGGGGTGTCTACGAGCAGTACTTC.

This clonotype was seen a handful of times. This sequence joins TRBV20-1 and TRBJ2-2; D tentatively reads TRBD1 or TRBD2 (7 bases each). CDR3 size: 18 residues. Germline loops: CDR1 DFQATT, CDR2 SNEGSKA (reference sequence). Trimming took 4 bases from V and 4 from J, leaving 25 bases between them. CDR3 sequence: CSAIGPGGSGGVTGELFF. The CDR3 DNA reads TGCAGTGCTATAGGGCCCGGGGGGTCAGGGGGTGTCACCGGGGAGCTGTTTTTT.

The genes are TRBV29-1 and TRBJ2-1; TRBD1 or TRBD2 may be the D gene (5 bases each). There are 14 residues in the CDR3. Germline V CDR1 and CDR2: SQVTM, ANQGSEA. The V end was cut by 8 bases, the J end by 6 bases, with 20 bases between. The CDR3 region has the DNA TGCAGCTTTCGGTGGGGGTCGGGCGCCAATGAGCAGTTCTTC. Translation gives CSFRWGSGANEQFF.

This clonotype was detected many times. J is TRBJ2-3 and V is TRBV28, with D unresolved. There are 13 residues in the CDR3. V was cut by 3 bases and J by 2 bases, with 6 bases left in between. Germline V CDR1 and CDR2: MDHEN, SYDVKM. CDR3: CASSFQNTDTQYF. Written as DNA, the CDR3 is TGTGCCAGCAGTTTCCAGAACACAGATACGCAGTATTTT.

The chain is built from TRBV30 and TRBJ2-1, with D unclear. The germline V and J ends were trimmed by 0 bases and 4 bases, with 7 bases remaining between them. Germline-derived CDR1 and CDR2 are GTSNPN and SVGIG (reference sequence). The CDR3 is 13 amino acids. The CDR3 sequence is CAWSVGTYNEQFF. The DNA for the CDR3 is TGTGCCTGGAGTGTGGGCACGTACAATGAGCAGTTCTTC.

The V and J genes are TRBV5-1 and TRBJ1-1, with D possibly matching TRBD1 (5 bases). Germline CDR1 SGHRS, CDR2 YFSETQ. V lost 4 bases and J 0 bases, leaving 16 bases between the germline ends. The CDR3 has 16 residues. The chain's CDR3 is CASSLKMTEMNTEAFF. DNA of the CDR3: TGCGCCAGCAGCCTGAAAATGACAGAAATGAACACTGAAGCTTTCTTT.

The chain employs TRBV3-1 and TRBJ1-1; D might be TRBD1 (5 bases). The V end lost 4 bases, the J end lost 4 bases, and 19 bases lay between the germline ends. The V gene's germline CDR1 is LGHDT and CDR2 YNNKEL (reference sequence). This CDR3 comprises 16 residues. CDR3 residues: CASSPTSGGASTEAFF. For the CDR3, the DNA is TGTGCCAGCAGCCCAACATCTGGGGGTGCTAGCACTGAAGCTTTCTTT. The whole variable domain, remainder taken from reference TRBV3-1 and TRBJ1-1, is DTAVSQTPKYLVTQMGNDKSIKCEQNLGHDTMYWYKQDSKKFLKIMFSYNNKELIINETVPNRFSPKSPDKAHLNLHINSLELGDSAVYFCASSPTSGGASTEAFFGQGTRLTVV.